These 22 T cell receptor beta chains were all obtained from the same sample, sequenced in a study of CD8 T cells in ankylosing spondylitis. Study-level results: A motif in TCR beta, a set of fewer than ten highly homologous variants, appeared characteristic of ankylosing spondylitis blood.

TCRdb re-derived calls from the 5' RACE reads in MiXCR, one entry per CDR3 protein. The sample includes more than 300,000 distinct CDR3 sequences, around 8% of them seen just once. Their antigens remain unidentified. The source material was blood, either unsorted or a sorted T cell fraction (not recorded which). The receptors were sampled from a male donor with ankylosing spondylitis.

V and J are TRBV2 and TRBJ2-1, with D possibly called TRBD1 or TRBD2 (5 bases each). Trimming took off 8 bases at V and 12 bases at J, with 26 bases between the two ends. Germline loops: CDR1 SNHLY, CDR2 FYNNEI. The length of the CDR3 is 15 residues. The CDR3 sequence is CASGEGSSWTASQFF. The CDR3 DNA sequence: TGTGCCAGCGGAGAGGGGTCATCGTGGACGGCATCGCAGTTCTTC.

The chain links TRBV7-9 to TRBJ1-4; possible D gene TRBD1, 5 bases. This CDR3 has 14 amino acids. Germline V gene data show CDR1 as SEHNR and CDR2 as FQNEAQ (reference sequence). Trimming removed 6 bases from V and 6 bases from J, with 14 bases in between. The CDR3 DNA reads as TGTGCCAGCAGTCTCCGGGGGGATGATGAAAAACTGTTTTTT. Translating gives CASSLRGDDEKLFF.

This clonotype was counted many times. The genes are TRBV11-2 and TRBJ2-1, with D maybe TRBD2 (6 bases). Trimming removed 0 bases at V and 9 bases at J, with 9 bases between. The CDR3 runs to 13 residues. The germline V gene encodes CDR1 SGHAT and CDR2 FQNNGV. The CDR3 sequence: CASSLERGGEQFF. The DNA for the CDR3 is TGTGCCAGCAGCTTAGAAAGGGGAGGTGAGCAGTTCTTC. The full variable domain, in which reference TRBV11-2 and TRBJ2-1 provide the parts outside the CDR3, is EAGVAQSPRYKIIEKRQSVAFWCNPISGHATLYWYQQILGQGPKLLIQFQNNGVVDDSQLPKDRFSAERLKGVDSTLKIQPAKLEDSAVYLCASSLERGGEQFFGPGTRLTVL.

The rearrangement links TRBV7-9 to TRBJ1-4, with D unclear. The V gene's germline CDR1 is SEHNR and CDR2 FQNEAQ (reference sequence). The V gene lost 3 bases and the J gene lost 7 bases, with 15 bases spanning the gap. The CDR3 runs to 15 residues. CDR3: CASSFFEEGGEKLFF. DNA of the CDR3: TGTGCCAGCAGCTTCTTTGAAGAGGGCGGTGAAAAACTGTTTTTT.

This chain links TRBV4-2 with TRBJ2-2; 10 bases agree with TRBD1. Germline assignment: CDR1 LGHNA and CDR2 YNFKEQ. The CDR3 contains 16 residues. The junction had 4 bases not matched to a gene; V was cut back by 4 bases and J by 2 bases. The CDR3 DNA follows: TGTGCCAGCAGCCCGGGACAGGGGCACAACACCGGGGAGCTGTTTTTT. The encoded protein is CASSPGQGHNTGELFF.

This clonotype was counted a few times. The CDR3 coding sequence is TGTGCCAGCAGTTTAAGGGAGGGGGCTGACTACGAGCAGTACTTC. It translates to CASSLREGADYEQYF. The chain recombines TRBV27 with TRBJ2-7; perhaps D is TRBD1 or TRBD2 (7 bases each). The CDR3 totals 15 residues. V was clipped by 2 bases and J by 3 bases, with 14 bases between them. Germline V gene sequence: CDR1 MNHEY, CDR2 SMNVEV (reference sequence).

The genes are TRBV20-1 and TRBJ1-4; D uncertain. The germline CDR1 and CDR2 sequences are DFQATT and SNEGSKA (reference sequence). CDR3 length: 13 amino acids. Trimming took off 2 bases at V and 3 bases at J, with 7 bases between the two ends. The CDR3 DNA reads TGCAGTGCTAGAACAGCGGCTAATGAAAAACTGTTTTTT. Its protein product is CSARTAANEKLFF.

This clonotype was detected ten times or more. This sequence joins TRBV5-6 and TRBJ2-1, with 8 bases matching TRBD1. The CDR3 extends over 13 amino acids. V gave up 5 bases and J gave up 8 bases; unmatched junction bases: 6. Looked up from germline, CDR1 is SGHDT and CDR2 is YYEEEE. The CDR3 nucleotides are TGTGCCAGCAGAAACAGGGGGTGGGATGAGCAGTTCTTC. Translating gives CASRNRGWDEQFF.

As DNA, the CDR3 is TGTGCCAGTAGCGCCGGGGACAGCACTGCGCCCCAGCATTTT. Translation: CASSAGDSTAPQHF. This chain uses TRBV19 with TRBJ1-5, with 7 positions matching TRBD1. Germline-derived CDR1 and CDR2 are LNHDA and SQIVND (reference sequence). V lost 6 bases to trimming and J lost 9 bases; unmatched junction nucleotides: 11. This CDR3 is built from 14 residues.

This chain joins TRBV5-6 and TRBJ2-7; D unclear. Trimming removed 0 bases from V and 2 bases from J, with 9 bases in between. Germline CDR1 SGHDT, CDR2 YYEEEE. This CDR3 spans 14 amino acids. CDR3 sequence (DNA): TGTGCCAGCAGCTTGGCGGGCCGGACCTACGAGCAGTACTTC. Protein sequence: CASSLAGRTYEQYF.

V is TRBV7-2 and J is TRBJ1-4; D is uncertain. The CDR3 is 15 amino acids. V lost 0 bases to trimming and J lost 3 bases, with 8 bases between them. Germline-derived CDR1 and CDR2 are SGHTA and FQGNSA. The CDR3 is CASSLAPQSNEKLFF. DNA for the CDR3: TGTGCCAGCAGCTTAGCCCCGCAGTCTAATGAAAAACTGTTTTTT. The complete variable domain, with remaining parts taken from reference TRBV7-2 and TRBJ1-4, reads GAGVSQSPSNKVTEKGKDVELRCDPISGHTALYWYRQSLGQGLEFLIYFQGNSAPDKSGLPSDRFSAERTGGSVSTLTIQRTQQEDSAVYLCASSLAPQSNEKLFFGSGTQLSVL.

The chain joins TRBV25-1 to TRBJ2-7, with 9 nucleotides matching TRBD1. The CDR3 runs 15 residues. Losses at the gene ends were 0 bases for V and 5 bases for J; bases not matched to a gene: 5. Germline values: CDR1 MGHDK, CDR2 SYGVNS. The CDR3 region has the DNA TGTGCCAGCAGTGAATATTCAACAGGGGGCAACGAGCAGTACTTC. Amino acid sequence: CASSEYSTGGNEQYF.

This clonotype appeared many times. The chain uses TRBV6-6 and TRBJ2-7; no clear D. The V gene lost 5 bases and the J gene lost 6 bases, with 8 bases spanning the gap. In germline, CDR1 is MNHNY, CDR2 SVGAGI (reference sequence). The CDR3 is 11 residues long. The CDR3 here is CASSTLGEQYF. In nucleotides, the CDR3 is TGTGCCAGCAGTACGCTAGGCGAGCAGTACTTC.

This clonotype has just a few counts. The chain has TRBV11-3 and TRBJ1-2; D gene ambiguous. V dropped 5 bases and J dropped 7 bases, with 8 bases sitting between them. The CDR3 has 11 amino acids. Looked up from germline, CDR1 is SGHNT and CDR2 is YENEEA. The CDR3 nucleotides are TGTGCCAGCAGCCCCGGGGTTGGCTACACCTTC. Residues: CASSPGVGYTF.

This clonotype was seen many times. This chain connects TRBV6-1 to TRBJ2-3, with 11 nucleotides matching TRBD2. Trimming removed 6 bases from V and 2 bases from J; junction bases left unmatched: 10. There are 17 residues in the CDR3. Germline loops: CDR1 MNHNS, CDR2 SASEGT. The CDR3 DNA reads TGTGCCAGCAGAAATTATGGGACTAGCGGTCCCACAGATACGCAGTATTTT. Protein product: CASRNYGTSGPTDTQYF.

There are a few counts of this clonotype. This rearrangement joins TRBV5-6 to TRBJ1-4, with unresolved D. The CDR3 has 15 amino acids. V lost 4 bases and J lost 8, with 18 bases in between. The germline V gene encodes CDR1 SGHDT and CDR2 YYEEEE. CDR3 loop: CASSPPDRAKEKLFF. DNA of the CDR3: TGTGCCAGCAGCCCGCCCGACCGGGCAAAGGAAAAACTGTTTTTT.

In its sample, this clonotype was seen a few times. V and J are TRBV3-1 and TRBJ2-1, with D tentatively TRBD1 (6 bases). V was clipped by 4 bases and J by 6 bases, with 10 bases between them. Germline CDR1 is LGHDT and CDR2 is YNNKEL (reference sequence). The CDR3 spans 13 residues. The CDR3 coding sequence is TGTGCCAGCAGCCGCCCCAGGGGCAATGAGCAGTTCTTC. It translates to CASSRPRGNEQFF.

This clonotype was seen more than once but under ten times. The chain couples TRBV28 to TRBJ1-5; tentatively, D is TRBD1 (6 bases). The CDR3 is 15 residues long. Germline V gene sequence: CDR1 MDHEN, CDR2 SYDVKM. Trimming left V 6 bases short and J 6 bases short, with 18 bases between. The CDR3 region is CASRKGYGGLQPQHF. Written as DNA, the CDR3 is TGTGCCAGCAGAAAAGGGTACGGGGGGCTTCAGCCCCAGCATTTT.

This clonotype was recorded a few times. The chain employs TRBV3-1 and TRBJ2-1; 12 nucleotides align to TRBD2. CDR1 and CDR2 from the germline V gene are LGHDT and YNNKEL (reference sequence). V lost 4 bases to trimming and J lost 5 bases; unmatched junction nucleotides: 3. This CDR3 is 15 amino acids long. In nucleotides, the CDR3 is TGTGCCAGCAGCCGGACTAGCGGGGTGAACAATGAGCAGTTCTTC. Amino acids: CASSRTSGVNNEQFF.

In this sample, this clonotype turned up many times. The rearrangement uses TRBV14 and TRBJ2-5; the match to TRBD2 covers 15 bases. The V and J ends lost 3 bases and 5 bases, in that order; junction bases with no gene match: 4. This CDR3 region has 16 residues. Germline assignment: CDR1 SGHDN and CDR2 FVKESK. DNA of the CDR3: TGTGCCAGCAGCCAGGGACTAGCGGGAGGCCTGGAGACCCAGTACTTC. As protein: CASSQGLAGGLETQYF.

This clonotype was counted many times. The V gene is TRBV6-2 or TRBV6-3, the J gene TRBJ2-5; no reliable D call. From germline, CDR1 is MNHEY and CDR2 SVGEGT. There are 11 residues in the CDR3. Between the trimmed V and J ends, which lost 2 bases and 4 bases, there was a span of 2 bases. The CDR3 DNA follows: TGTGCCAGCAGTTACACAGAGACCCAGTACTTC. Residues: CASSYTETQYF.

This clonotype was counted between two and nine times. The gene calls are TRBV10-3 and TRBJ1-5; TRBD1 might be the D (6 bases). The germline V gene has CDR1 ENHRY and CDR2 SYGVKD. The CDR3 loop spans 16 amino acids. V was cut by 6 bases and J by 0 bases, with 15 bases left in between. The CDR3: CAIRPGTTDSNQPQHF. As DNA, the CDR3 is TGTGCCATCAGGCCCGGGACAACGGATAGCAATCAGCCCCAGCATTTT.